The 23 T cell receptor beta chains in this list originate from one sample, sequenced in a study of T cell repertoires in cytomegalovirus infection. No cognate antigen is known for these TCRs. One entry per CDR3 protein, called by TCRdb with MiXCR from the reads. Of 110,000 or so distinct CDR3 sequences in the sample, 30% to 35% were seen once. The sequencing here drew on CD8+ T cells from cultured PBMCs, taken from culture after CMV antigen stimulation. The receptors were sampled from a human donor in good health (CMV status not recorded). Some clones in this sample may be carry-over from other donors' samples.

The V and J genes are TRBV20-1 and TRBJ1-5; D gene ambiguous. Per the germline V gene, CDR1 is DFQATT and CDR2 is SNEGSKA (reference sequence). This CDR3 contains 16 residues. The V gene lost 3 bases and the J gene lost 4 bases, with 19 bases spanning the gap. CDR3 residues: CSAREIRGFGNQPQHF. Written as DNA, the CDR3 is TGCAGTGCTAGGGAAATTCGGGGTTTTGGGAATCAGCCCCAGCATTTT.

CDR3 DNA: TGCAGTGCCGAACCGGGACTAGCGACCGATACGCAGTATTTT. This translates into CSAEPGLATDTQYF. V is TRBV20-1 and J is TRBJ2-3; 10 bases align to TRBD2. CDR3 length equals 14 residues. V dropped 6 bases and J dropped 6; count of bases not matched to a gene: 9. The V gene's germline CDR1 is DFQATT and CDR2 SNEGSKA (reference sequence).

This clonotype was recorded a few times. This chain links TRBV7-3 with TRBJ2-1; TRBD1 aligns across 7 bases. The CDR3 is 16 residues long. Germline CDR1 reads SGHTA; CDR2 reads FQGTGA. V shed 1 base, J shed 8 bases, and the junction held 11 bases outside the gene matches. CDR3 bases: TGTGCCAGCAGCTTAAGTAGGGGGCCTGCGCGCTATGAGCAGTTCTTC. Its translation is CASSLSRGPARYEQFF.

J is TRBJ1-1 and V is TRBV29-1; 7 bases map to TRBD1. Germline V CDR1 and CDR2: SQVTM, ANQGSEA. V gave up 3 bases and J gave up 1 base; unmatched junction bases: 8. CDR3 length: 15 residues. The CDR3 bases are TGCAGCGTTGACCTCACACAGGGGACGAACACTGAAGCTTTCTTT. It codes for CSVDLTQGTNTEAFF.

Ten or more counts support this clonotype. The V and J genes are TRBV20-1 and TRBJ1-1; maybe TRBD1 (5 bases). The CDR3 runs to 14 residues. V lost 2 bases and J 5 bases, leaving 15 bases between the germline ends. Germline V gene sequence: CDR1 DFQATT, CDR2 SNEGSKA (reference sequence). The CDR3 DNA reads as TGCAGTGCTAGATTGGGACTGTCGGAAACTGAAGCTTTCTTT. It yields the protein CSARLGLSETEAFF.

The chain has TRBV6-2 or TRBV6-3 and TRBJ1-2; D gene uncertain. Germline V CDR1 and CDR2: MNHEY, SVGEGT. CDR3 length equals 13 residues. Deletions cut 6 bases from V and 6 bases from J, with 14 bases between. CDR3: CASRLVKSHGYTF. In nucleotides, the CDR3 is TGTGCCAGCAGATTGGTTAAAAGCCATGGCTACACCTTC.

This clonotype has at least ten counts. The chain recombines TRBV7-6 with TRBJ2-5; D is perhaps TRBD1 (6 bases). CDR1 is SGHVS and CDR2 is FNYEAQ in the germline V gene. CDR3 size: 16 residues. V lost 5 bases and J lost 1, with 17 bases in between. The CDR3 DNA follows: TGTGCCAGCAGCCAGATCACCGGGACACCCCAAGAGACCCAGTACTTC. Protein sequence: CASSQITGTPQETQYF.

The chain has TRBV19 and TRBJ2-3; D is unclear. In germline, CDR1 is LNHDA, CDR2 SQIVND (reference sequence). Between the trimmed V and J ends, which lost 1 base and 4 bases, there was a span of 9 bases. The CDR3 is 14 amino acids. The chain's CDR3 is CASSIGALADTQYF. CDR3 in DNA: TGTGCCAGTAGTATAGGTGCCCTTGCAGATACGCAGTATTTT.

This clonotype has just a few counts. This chain links TRBV7-8 with TRBJ2-3; D tentatively reads TRBD1 or TRBD2 (6 bases each). V lost 3 bases to trimming and J lost 0 bases, with 13 bases between them. In germline, CDR1 is SGHVS, CDR2 FQNEAQ. This CDR3 contains 16 residues. CDR3 in DNA: TGTGCCAGCAGCTTTGGAGGGGGACACAGCACAGATACGCAGTATTTT. Amino acid sequence: CASSFGGGHSTDTQYF.

The V gene is TRBV5-6, the J gene TRBJ1-5; D is ambiguous. CDR1 and CDR2 (germline): SGHDT, YYEEEE. The CDR3 totals 15 residues. Deletions cut 0 bases from V and 4 bases from J, with 11 bases between. This CDR3 reads CASSLATDQNQPQHF. CDR3 coding DNA: TGTGCCAGCAGCTTGGCTACCGACCAGAATCAGCCCCAGCATTTT. The whole variable domain, filled in from reference TRBV5-6 and TRBJ1-5, reads DAGVTQSPTHLIKTRGQQVTLRCSPKSGHDTVSWYQQALGQGPQFIFQYYEEEERQRGNFPDRFSGHQFPNYSSELNVNALLLGDSALYLCASSLATDQNQPQHFGDGTRLSIL.

The V and J genes are TRBV20-1 and TRBJ2-7; either TRBD1 or TRBD2 may supply D (7 bases each). CDR3 length: 13 amino acids. Germline values: CDR1 DFQATT, CDR2 SNEGSKA (reference sequence). V gave up 6 bases and J gave up 4 bases, with 16 bases separating them. The CDR3 nucleotides read TGCAGTGCCCCCAGGGGGGGGCTTTACGAGCAGTACTTC. This sequence encodes CSAPRGGLYEQYF.

This clonotype has just a few counts. The rearrangement links TRBV7-4 to TRBJ2-1; 14 nucleotides line up with TRBD2. Trimming cost V 5 bases and J 4 bases; bases outside gene matches: 7. Looked up from germline, CDR1 is SGHVT and CDR2 is SQSDAQ. This CDR3 has 17 amino acids. Here the CDR3 reads CASSPRLAGGKYNEQFF. The CDR3 DNA follows: TGTGCCAGCAGCCCACGACTAGCGGGGGGGAAATACAATGAGCAGTTCTTC.

This clonotype has just a few counts. This sequence joins TRBV10-2 and TRBJ1-2, with 9 bases matching TRBD1. V was pared by 0 bases and J by 4 bases, with 9 bases of the junction left unmatched. Germline CDR1 is WSHSY and CDR2 is SAAADI. The CDR3 consists of 17 residues. The CDR3 spells CASSESSGTGYLYGYTF. CDR3 DNA sequence: TGCGCCAGCAGTGAGTCTTCTGGGACAGGGTATCTCTATGGCTACACCTTC.

This chain connects TRBV2 to TRBJ2-7; TRBD1 might be the D (5 bases). The germline gives CDR1 SNHLY, CDR2 FYNNEI. This CDR3 is 15 amino acids long. Trimming removed 6 bases at V and 2 bases at J, with 17 bases between. CDR3: CASSRIMTAAYEQYF. CDR3 nucleotide sequence: TGTGCCAGCAGCCGAATTATGACAGCCGCCTACGAGCAGTACTTC.

This chain joins TRBV6-2 or TRBV6-3 and TRBJ2-7; 11 bases line up with TRBD2. The V and J ends lost 0 bases and 4 bases, in that order; junction bases with no gene match: 11. Germline CDR1 and CDR2: MNHEY and SVGEGT. The CDR3 has 18 amino acids. DNA of the CDR3: TGTGCCAGCAGTTACTCTGTGACTAGCGGGGTACAGTCTTACGAGCAGTACTTC. Its translation is CASSYSVTSGVQSYEQYF.

There are a few counts of this clonotype. The rearrangement uses TRBV4-1 and TRBJ2-7, with TRBD1 matching over 9 bases. After removal of 3 bases from V and 2 bases from J, the junction contained 5 bases not matched to a gene. The CDR3 is 15 amino acids. Germline CDR1 MGHRA, CDR2 YSYEKL. CDR3 bases: TGCGCCAGCAGCCATGAGGACAGGGGACCCTACGAGCAGTACTTC. It is translated as CASSHEDRGPYEQYF.

The chain links TRBV4-2 to TRBJ1-3, with D unclear. Germline V gives CDR1 LGHNA, CDR2 YNFKEQ. Trimming took 2 bases from V and 0 from J, leaving 14 bases between them. The CDR3 extends over 17 amino acids. The CDR3 coding sequence is TGTGCCAGCAGCCAATTAACACAGCTAGTCTCTGGAAACACCATATATTTT. It encodes CASSQLTQLVSGNTIYF.

This clonotype was observed a few times. The chain joins TRBV12-3 or TRBV12-4 to TRBJ2-2, with D perhaps TRBD1 (6 bases). V lost 5 bases, J lost 6 bases, and 16 bases lay in between. The CDR3 runs 15 residues. CDR3 in amino acids: CASSPTAGAPGELFF. The CDR3 region has the DNA TGTGCCAGCAGTCCTACGGCAGGGGCCCCCGGGGAGCTGTTTTTT.

In this sample, this clonotype turned up many times. V usage is TRBV7-2 and J usage is TRBJ2-1; D possibly corresponds to TRBD1 (6 bases). The CDR3 totals 14 residues. CDR1 and CDR2 (germline): SGHTA, FQGNSA. V lost 0 bases and J lost 7, with 10 bases in between. CDR3 coding DNA: TGTGCCAGCAGCTTAGCGGGCAGGGGAAATGAGCAGTTCTTC. It specifies CASSLAGRGNEQFF.

V and J are TRBV11-2 and TRBJ2-5, with D tentatively TRBD1 (6 bases). This CDR3 spans 15 amino acids. Deletions cut 5 bases from V and 5 bases from J, with 18 bases between. Germline CDR1 is SGHAT and CDR2 is FQNNGV. CDR3 residues: CASSPGALSGETQYF. In nucleotides, the CDR3 is TGTGCCAGCAGCCCAGGGGCGCTCTCGGGGGAGACCCAGTACTTC.

This CDR3 is CASSLRPGFSKYEQYF. CDR3 DNA: TGTGCCAGCAGTCTAAGGCCCGGGTTCTCCAAGTACGAGCAGTACTTC. J is TRBJ2-7 and V is TRBV6-2 or TRBV6-3; D ambiguous. This CDR3 contains 16 residues. V lost 5 bases to trimming and J lost 4 bases, with 21 bases between them. Looked up from germline, CDR1 is MNHEY and CDR2 is SVGEGT.

The V call is TRBV15, the J call TRBJ2-7; tentatively, D is TRBD1 or TRBD2 (5 bases each). V lost 3 bases and J 2 bases, leaving 14 bases between the germline ends. The CDR3 spans 15 residues. Germline V gene lookup returns CDR1 LNHNV and CDR2 YYDKDF (reference sequence). This CDR3 reads CATSSGDRIPYEQYF. The CDR3 bases are TGTGCCACCAGCAGTGGGGACCGTATACCCTACGAGCAGTACTTC.

This clonotype was seen only a few times. J is TRBJ1-5 and V is TRBV7-8; D might be TRBD1 (6 bases). Trimming left V 4 bases short and J 2 bases short, with 18 bases between. Germline assignment: CDR1 SGHVS and CDR2 FQNEAQ. This CDR3 is built from 17 residues. The CDR3: CASSSFGGGAGNQPQHF. The CDR3 nucleotides are TGTGCCAGCAGCTCGTTTGGGGGGGGGGCTGGCAATCAGCCCCAGCATTTT.